A single sample is the source of the 16 T cell receptor beta chains below, sequenced in a study of early T cells in non-severe SARS-CoV-2 infection. One entry per CDR3 protein results from TCRdb running MiXCR on the 5' RACE reads. The data hold around 64,000 distinct CDR3 sequences, with about 12% observed a single time. Specimen: whole blood. Source of these receptors: an adult who was a healthcare worker with PCR-confirmed SARS-CoV-2 infection or an uninfected control (not recorded which).

The CDR3 nucleotides are TGTGCCAGCAGCCTCCCATGGGGAGGCACAGATACGCAGTATTTT. Translating gives CASSLPWGGTDTQYF. V gene TRBV7-9 combines with J gene TRBJ2-3; D possibly corresponds to TRBD2 (5 bases). Looked up from germline, CDR1 is SEHNR and CDR2 is FQNEAQ (reference sequence). Trimming removed 5 bases at V and 1 base at J, with 13 bases between. The CDR3 totals 15 residues.

This clonotype was seen a handful of times. The junction and the germline gene differ at one end; a read error may be behind it. This chain uses TRBV5-1 with TRBJ1-1; TRBD1 might be the D (5 bases). This CDR3 is 14 amino acids long. Germline CDR1 SGHRS, CDR2 YFSETQ. The CDR3 nucleotides read TGCGCCAGCAGCTCTTCTACAGGAAACACTGGAGCTTTCTTT. Encoded protein: CASSSSTGNTGAFF.

The CDR3, as DNA: TGTGCCAGCAGTTCGGGGGAGCTGAGTGGAAACACCATATATTTT. Translation gives CASSSGELSGNTIYF. The chain recombines TRBV6-6 with TRBJ1-3; D perhaps matches TRBD1 (5 bases). Trimming cost V 4 bases and J 3 bases, with 13 bases left between them. This CDR3 is 15 amino acids long. CDR1 and CDR2 (germline): MNHNY, SVGAGI (reference sequence).

The J gene is TRBJ2-7, the V gene TRBV3-1, with 8 bases identical to TRBD1. V lost 4 bases, J lost 0 bases, and 2 bases stayed unmatched. CDR3 length equals 14 residues. Germline CDR1 is LGHDT and CDR2 is YNNKEL (reference sequence). CDR3 residues: CASSLGQASYEQYF. CDR3 coding DNA: TGTGCCAGCAGCCTGGGACAGGCCTCCTACGAGCAGTACTTC.

This clonotype showed up many times. The CDR3 DNA reads TGTGCCAGCAAAAAGACAGGGGGCACTGAAGCTTTCTTT. This sequence encodes CASKKTGGTEAFF. The gene calls are TRBV12-3 or TRBV12-4 and TRBJ1-1; 9 bases agree with TRBD1. CDR3 length: 13 residues. J lost 4 bases, V lost 7 bases, and 4 bases had no gene match.

This clonotype was seen ten or more times. V usage is TRBV2 and J usage is TRBJ1-3, with D uncertain. Germline assignment: CDR1 SNHLY and CDR2 FYNNEI. Between the trimmed V and J ends, which lost 4 bases and 1 base, there was a span of 5 bases. The length of the CDR3 is 13 residues. The CDR3 protein is CASSGSSGNTIYF. In nucleotides, the CDR3 is TGTGCCAGCAGTGGTAGTTCTGGAAACACCATATATTTT.

This clonotype was observed a handful of times. This rearrangement joins TRBV11-2 to TRBJ2-5; 9 bases map to TRBD2. Losses at the gene ends were 3 bases for V and 5 bases for J; bases not matched to a gene: 4. Per the germline V gene, CDR1 is SGHAT and CDR2 is FQNNGV. The CDR3 has 14 residues. The CDR3 coding sequence is TGTGCCAGCAGCTTGATAGCGGGGGAGGAGACCCAGTACTTC. Translated: CASSLIAGEETQYF.

This clonotype came up once. The chain is built from TRBV25-1 and TRBJ2-3; D not certain. The CDR3 spans 13 residues. V was clipped by 2 bases and J by 0 bases, with 3 bases between them. Germline loops: CDR1 MGHDK, CDR2 SYGVNS. The CDR3 DNA follows: TGTGCCAGCAGTGAAGTAAGCACAGATACGCAGTATTTT. This gives the protein CASSEVSTDTQYF.

This clonotype was recorded at least ten times. The J gene is TRBJ2-3, the V gene TRBV5-1, with 7 nucleotides matching TRBD1. CDR1 SGHRS and CDR2 YFSETQ come from the germline V gene. The CDR3 extends over 13 amino acids. Trimming removed 7 bases from V and 2 bases from J; junction bases left unmatched: 4. CDR3 coding DNA: TGCGCCAGCTCGGGACAGAACACAGATACGCAGTATTTT. Protein product: CASSGQNTDTQYF.

In DNA form, the CDR3 reads TGTGCCAGCAGAGATTTAGGGACCAATGAGCAGTTCTTC. This encodes CASRDLGTNEQFF. The gene calls are TRBV2 and TRBJ2-1; D possibly matches TRBD1 or TRBD2 (5 bases each). Germline V gene data show CDR1 as SNHLY and CDR2 as FYNNEI. The CDR3 has 13 residues. V lost 6 bases, J lost 6 bases, and 12 bases lay in between.

The rearrangement links TRBV11-1 to TRBJ2-1; 15 bases line up with TRBD2. Germline V gives CDR1 SGHAT, CDR2 FQDESV (reference sequence). CDR3 length: 17 amino acids. The junction had 7 bases not matched to a gene; V was cut back by 4 bases and J by 6 bases. This chain's CDR3 is CASSSGLAGGFSNEQFF. The CDR3 DNA reads as TGTGCCAGCAGCTCGGGACTAGCGGGAGGCTTTAGCAATGAGCAGTTCTTC. Drawing the rest from reference TRBV11-1 and TRBJ2-1, the complete variable domain is EAEVAQSPRYKITEKSQAVAFWCDPISGHATLYWYRQILGQGPELLVQFQDESVVDDSQLPKDRFSAERLKGVDSTLKIQPAELGDSAMYLCASSSGLAGGFSNEQFFGPGTRLTVL.

The table lists this clonotype with many counts. The J gene is TRBJ1-2, the V gene TRBV29-1, with 10 bases lining up with TRBD1. The CDR3 has 14 residues. Germline trimming cut 6 bases from V and 5 bases from J; bases unmatched to any gene: 9. Germline loops: CDR1 SQVTM, CDR2 ANQGSEA. The CDR3 loop reads CSVSGRTGGYGYTF. DNA of the CDR3: TGCAGCGTATCCGGTAGGACAGGGGGTTATGGCTACACCTTC.

This chain connects TRBV9 to TRBJ2-5; D is unclear. V gave up 3 bases and J gave up 6 bases, with 12 bases separating them. The CDR3 totals 13 residues. CDR1 and CDR2 (germline): SGDLS, YYNGEE. The CDR3, as DNA: TGTGCCAGCAGCGAAGACGGTTGGAAGACCCAGTACTTC. Translated, it gives CASSEDGWKTQYF.

This clonotype was detected a few times. The chain uses TRBV5-4 and TRBJ1-2; possible D gene TRBD1, 6 bases. The CDR3 is 11 amino acids. Germline V gene lookup returns CDR1 SGHNT and CDR2 YYREEE (reference sequence). V lost 4 bases and J lost 8, with 9 bases in between. The CDR3 DNA follows: TGTGCCAGCAGCAACAGGGAGGGCTACACCTTC. Residues: CASSNREGYTF.

This clonotype was seen ten or more times. This rearrangement joins TRBV12-3 or TRBV12-4 to TRBJ2-1; D remains unclear. Trimming shortened V by 5 bases and J by 7 bases, and 9 bases separated the two germline ends. The CDR3 totals 12 residues. For the CDR3, the DNA is TGTGCCAGCAGTCAGGTCTTGAATGAGCAGTTCTTC. Translated: CASSQVLNEQFF.

This clonotype was observed once. Just one base apart from a much larger clone, this may be a read error. V and J are TRBV7-2 and TRBJ2-7; 9 positions match TRBD2. CDR1 and CDR2 (germline): SGHTA, FQGNSA. This CDR3 has 13 amino acids. The J segment lost 9 bases and the V segment lost 5 bases, leaving 8 bases of the junction unmatched. The CDR3 region is CASSLGTSRRQYF. The CDR3 DNA follows: TGTGCCAGCAGCCTCGGGACTAGCCGACGGCAGTACTTC.